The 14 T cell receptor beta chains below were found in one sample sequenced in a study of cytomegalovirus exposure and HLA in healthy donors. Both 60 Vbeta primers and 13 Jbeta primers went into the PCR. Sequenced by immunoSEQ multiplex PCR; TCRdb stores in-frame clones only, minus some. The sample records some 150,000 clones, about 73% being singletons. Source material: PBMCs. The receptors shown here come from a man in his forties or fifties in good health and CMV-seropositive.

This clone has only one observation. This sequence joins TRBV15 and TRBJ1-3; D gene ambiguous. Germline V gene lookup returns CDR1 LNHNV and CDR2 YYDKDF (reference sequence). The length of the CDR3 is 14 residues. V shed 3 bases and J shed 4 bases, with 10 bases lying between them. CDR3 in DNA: TGTGCCACCAGCAGTGGGAGGCCGGGAAACACCATATATTTT. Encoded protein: CATSSGRPGNTIYF.

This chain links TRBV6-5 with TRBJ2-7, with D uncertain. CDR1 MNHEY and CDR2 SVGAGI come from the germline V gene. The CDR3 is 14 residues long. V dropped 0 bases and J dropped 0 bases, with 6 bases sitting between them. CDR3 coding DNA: TGTGCCAGCAGTTACTCGCGAGGCTCCTACGAGCAGTACTTC. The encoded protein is CASSYSRGSYEQYF.

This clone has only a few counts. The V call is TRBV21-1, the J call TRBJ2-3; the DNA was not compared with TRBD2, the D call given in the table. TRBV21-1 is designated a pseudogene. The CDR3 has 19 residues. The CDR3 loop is CASSKKRGASGRAADTQYF. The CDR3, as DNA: TGTGCCAGCAGCAAAAAAAGGGGCGCTAGCGGGAGGGCAGCAGATACGCAGTATTTT.

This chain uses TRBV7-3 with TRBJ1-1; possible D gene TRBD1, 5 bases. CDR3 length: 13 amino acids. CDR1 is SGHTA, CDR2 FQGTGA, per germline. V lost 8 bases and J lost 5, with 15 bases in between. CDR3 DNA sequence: TGTGCCAGCGGAATCGGGGGGGGGACTGAAGCTTTCTTT. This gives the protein CASGIGGGTEAFF.

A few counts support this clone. The CDR3: CASSDPGGGYEQYF. CDR3 nucleotide sequence: TGTGCCAGCAGTGACCCAGGGGGCGGATACGAGCAGTACTTC. The chain has TRBV2 and TRBJ2-7, with TRBD1 matching 8 bases. The CDR3 is made up of 14 amino acids. Germline CDR1 and CDR2: SNHLY and FYNNEI. Losses at the gene ends were 3 bases for V and 4 bases for J; bases not matched to a gene: 5.

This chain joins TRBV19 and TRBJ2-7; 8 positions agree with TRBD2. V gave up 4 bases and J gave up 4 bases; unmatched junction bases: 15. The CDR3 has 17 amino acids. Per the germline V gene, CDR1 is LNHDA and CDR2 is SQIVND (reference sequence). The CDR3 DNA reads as TGTGCCAGTAGTACCCGGACTAGCCTGTCTGGGGTGTACGAGCAGTACTTC. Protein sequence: CASSTRTSLSGVYEQYF.

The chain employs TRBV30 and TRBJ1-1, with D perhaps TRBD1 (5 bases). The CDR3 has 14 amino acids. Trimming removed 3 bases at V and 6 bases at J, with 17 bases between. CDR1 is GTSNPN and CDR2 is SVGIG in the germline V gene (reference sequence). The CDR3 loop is CAWSHRGGWPEAFF. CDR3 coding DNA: TGTGCCTGGAGCCACCGCGGGGGGTGGCCTGAAGCTTTCTTT.

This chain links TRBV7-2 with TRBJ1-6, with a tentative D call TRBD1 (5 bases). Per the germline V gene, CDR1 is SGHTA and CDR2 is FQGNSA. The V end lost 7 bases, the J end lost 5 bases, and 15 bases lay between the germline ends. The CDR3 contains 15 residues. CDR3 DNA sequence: TGTGCCAGCACCCTAGTAGGGGCGAATAATTCACCCCTCCACTTT. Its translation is CASTLVGANNSPLHF.

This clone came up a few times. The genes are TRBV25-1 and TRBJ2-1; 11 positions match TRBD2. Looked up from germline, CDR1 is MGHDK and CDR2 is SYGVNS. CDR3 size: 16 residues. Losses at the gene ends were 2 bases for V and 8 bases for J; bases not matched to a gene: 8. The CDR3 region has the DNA TGTGCCAGCAGTGAAATAACTAGCGGGAGTAATTATGAGCAGTTCTTC. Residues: CASSEITSGSNYEQFF.

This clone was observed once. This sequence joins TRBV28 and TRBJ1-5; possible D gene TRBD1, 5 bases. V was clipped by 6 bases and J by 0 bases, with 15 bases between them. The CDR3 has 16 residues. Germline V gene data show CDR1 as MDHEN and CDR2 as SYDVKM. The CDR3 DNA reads TGTGCCAGCAGACTAGGGAGGGGTTTTAGCAATCAGCCCCAGCATTTT. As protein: CASRLGRGFSNQPQHF.

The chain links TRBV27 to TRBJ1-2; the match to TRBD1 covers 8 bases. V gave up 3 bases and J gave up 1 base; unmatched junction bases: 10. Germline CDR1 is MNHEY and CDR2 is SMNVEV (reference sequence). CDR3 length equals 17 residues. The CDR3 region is CASSLSPWDRNNYGYTF. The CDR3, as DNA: TGTGCCAGCAGTTTGTCTCCTTGGGACAGGAATAACTATGGCTACACCTTC.

The CDR3 spells CASSPGTGKQPQHF. The DNA of the CDR3 is TGTGCCAGCTCACCTGGGACAGGGAAACAGCCCCAGCATTTT. The chain has TRBV18 and TRBJ1-5; TRBD1 agrees at 9 bases. Unmatched junction bases numbered 4, after V lost 3 bases and J lost 7 bases. Germline V gene data show CDR1 as KGHSH and CDR2 as LQKENI. The CDR3 has 14 residues.

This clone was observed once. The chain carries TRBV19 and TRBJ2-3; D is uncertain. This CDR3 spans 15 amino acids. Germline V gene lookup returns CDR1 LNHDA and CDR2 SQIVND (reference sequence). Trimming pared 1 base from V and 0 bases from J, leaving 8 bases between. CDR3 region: CASSIGQTSTDTQYF. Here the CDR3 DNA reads TGTGCCAGTAGTATAGGTCAGACTAGCACAGATACGCAGTATTTT.

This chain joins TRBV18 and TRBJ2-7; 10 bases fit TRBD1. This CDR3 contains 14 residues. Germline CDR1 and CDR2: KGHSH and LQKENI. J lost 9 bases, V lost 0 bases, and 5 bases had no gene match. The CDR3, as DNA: TGTGCCAGCTCACCACCCCGACAGGGGGCAGTGCAGTACTTC. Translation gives CASSPPRQGAVQYF.